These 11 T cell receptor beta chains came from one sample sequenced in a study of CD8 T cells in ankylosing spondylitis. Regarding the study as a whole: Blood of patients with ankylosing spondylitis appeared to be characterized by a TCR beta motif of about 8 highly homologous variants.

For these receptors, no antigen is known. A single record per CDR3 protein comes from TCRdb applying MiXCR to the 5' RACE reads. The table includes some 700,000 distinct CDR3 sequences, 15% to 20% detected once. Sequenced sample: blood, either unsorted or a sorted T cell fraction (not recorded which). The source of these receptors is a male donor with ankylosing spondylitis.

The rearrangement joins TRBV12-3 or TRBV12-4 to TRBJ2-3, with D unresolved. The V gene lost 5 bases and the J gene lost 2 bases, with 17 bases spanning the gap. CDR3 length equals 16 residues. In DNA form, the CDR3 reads TGTGCCAGCAGTCCCAAGGGCTACGGCCTCACAGATACGCAGTATTTT. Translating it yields CASSPKGYGLTDTQYF.

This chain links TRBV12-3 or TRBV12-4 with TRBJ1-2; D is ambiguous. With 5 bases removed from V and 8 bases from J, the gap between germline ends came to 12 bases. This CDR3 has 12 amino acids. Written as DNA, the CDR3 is TGTGCCAGCAGTGTTGAAGCGTGGGGCTACACCTTC. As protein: CASSVEAWGYTF.

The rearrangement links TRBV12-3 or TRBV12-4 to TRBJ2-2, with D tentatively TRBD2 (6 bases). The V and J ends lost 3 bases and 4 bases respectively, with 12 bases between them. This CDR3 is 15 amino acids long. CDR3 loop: CASSFPGGATGELFF. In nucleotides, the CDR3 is TGTGCCAGCAGTTTCCCGGGCGGGGCCACCGGGGAGCTGTTTTTT.

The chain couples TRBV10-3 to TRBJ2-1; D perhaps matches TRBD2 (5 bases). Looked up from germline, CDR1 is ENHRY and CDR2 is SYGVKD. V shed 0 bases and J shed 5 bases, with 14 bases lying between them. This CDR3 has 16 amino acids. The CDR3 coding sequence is TGTGCCATCAGTGAGTCGAAAGGACTGACTCACAATGAGCAGTTCTTC. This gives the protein CAISESKGLTHNEQFF.

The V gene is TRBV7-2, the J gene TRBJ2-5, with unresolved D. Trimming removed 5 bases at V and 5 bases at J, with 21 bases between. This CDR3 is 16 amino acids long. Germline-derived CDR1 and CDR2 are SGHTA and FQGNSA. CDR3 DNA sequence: TGTGCCAGCAGCCTAATCGCCCACAACCGAATGGAGACCCAGTACTTC. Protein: CASSLIAHNRMETQYF.

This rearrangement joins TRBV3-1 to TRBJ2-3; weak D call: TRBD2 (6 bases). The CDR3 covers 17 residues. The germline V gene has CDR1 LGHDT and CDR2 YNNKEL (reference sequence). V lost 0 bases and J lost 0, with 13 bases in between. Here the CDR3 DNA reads TGTGCCAGCAGCCAAGATGACGCGGGGCCCAGCACAGATACGCAGTATTTT. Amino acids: CASSQDDAGPSTDTQYF.

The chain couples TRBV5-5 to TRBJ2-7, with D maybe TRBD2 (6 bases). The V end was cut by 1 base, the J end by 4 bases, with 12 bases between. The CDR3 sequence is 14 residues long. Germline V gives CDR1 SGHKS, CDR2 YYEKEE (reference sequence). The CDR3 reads CASSLTTRGYEQYF. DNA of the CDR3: TGTGCCAGCAGCTTGACTACCCGGGGGTACGAGCAGTACTTC.

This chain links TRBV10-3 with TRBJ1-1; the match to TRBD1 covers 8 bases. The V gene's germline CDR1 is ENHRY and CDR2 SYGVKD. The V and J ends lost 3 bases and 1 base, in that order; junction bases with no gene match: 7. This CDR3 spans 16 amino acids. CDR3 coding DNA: TGTGCCATCAGTGAACATGGACAGGGAAAGAACACTGAAGCTTTCTTT. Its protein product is CAISEHGQGKNTEAFF.

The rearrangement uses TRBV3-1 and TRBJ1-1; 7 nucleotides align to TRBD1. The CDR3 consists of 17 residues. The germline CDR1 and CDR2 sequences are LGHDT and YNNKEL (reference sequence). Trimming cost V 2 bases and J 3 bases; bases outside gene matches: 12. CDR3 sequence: CASSQFWDSVLDTEAFF. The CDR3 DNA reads TGTGCCAGCAGCCAATTTTGGGACAGCGTTTTGGACACTGAAGCTTTCTTT. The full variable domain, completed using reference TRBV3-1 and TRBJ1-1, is DTAVSQTPKYLVTQMGNDKSIKCEQNLGHDTMYWYKQDSKKFLKIMFSYNNKELIINETVPNRFSPKSPDKAHLNLHINSLELGDSAVYFCASSQFWDSVLDTEAFFGQGTRLTVV.

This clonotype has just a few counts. In DNA form, the CDR3 reads TGCAGTGCGCGAAAGACAGGGATTTTGTTAAATGAGCAGTTCTTC. It encodes CSARKTGILLNEQFF. This chain links TRBV20-1 with TRBJ2-1; the match to TRBD1 covers 7 bases. The ends lost 6 bases at V and 7 bases at J; junction bases unmatched: 15. Germline loops: CDR1 DFQATT, CDR2 SNEGSKA (reference sequence). This CDR3 has 15 amino acids.

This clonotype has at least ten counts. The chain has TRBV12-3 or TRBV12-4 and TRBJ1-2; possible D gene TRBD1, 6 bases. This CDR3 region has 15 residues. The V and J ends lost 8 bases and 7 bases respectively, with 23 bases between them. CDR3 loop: CASAVYRGALGGYTF. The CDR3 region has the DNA TGTGCCAGCGCAGTTTATCGGGGGGCATTAGGTGGCTACACCTTC.